The sequence of this T cell receptor beta chain was determined in a study of cytomegalovirus exposure and HLA in healthy donors. Amplification used 60 Vbeta primers and 13 Jbeta primers. The protocol was immunoSEQ multiplex PCR, while the TCRdb copy is restricted to in-frame clones and leaves out a portion. The top ten hold more than 0.7% of the sample, which has around 150,000 clones, around 85% seen once. This clone has a single count. The sequenced sample was PBMCs. This TCR was sampled from a woman aged 30 to 39 in good health and CMV-seronegative.

For the CDR3, the DNA is TGTGCCAGCAGTGAAGAGTACAGGGGGCACATTGAGCAGTTCTTC. Residues: CASSEEYRGHIEQFF. The rearrangement joins TRBV2 to TRBJ2-1; 9 bases are shared with TRBD1. V was clipped by 1 base and J by 9 bases; unmatched bases: 7. This CDR3 contains 15 residues. CDR1 is SNHLY, CDR2 FYNNEI, per germline. Full variable domain (outside the CDR3, taken from reference TRBV2 and TRBJ2-1): EPEVTQTPSHQVTQMGQEVILRCVPISNHLYFYWYRQILGQKVEFLVSFYNNEISEKSEIFDDQFSVERPDGSNFTLKIRSTKLEDSAMYFCASSEEYRGHIEQFFGPGTRLTVL.